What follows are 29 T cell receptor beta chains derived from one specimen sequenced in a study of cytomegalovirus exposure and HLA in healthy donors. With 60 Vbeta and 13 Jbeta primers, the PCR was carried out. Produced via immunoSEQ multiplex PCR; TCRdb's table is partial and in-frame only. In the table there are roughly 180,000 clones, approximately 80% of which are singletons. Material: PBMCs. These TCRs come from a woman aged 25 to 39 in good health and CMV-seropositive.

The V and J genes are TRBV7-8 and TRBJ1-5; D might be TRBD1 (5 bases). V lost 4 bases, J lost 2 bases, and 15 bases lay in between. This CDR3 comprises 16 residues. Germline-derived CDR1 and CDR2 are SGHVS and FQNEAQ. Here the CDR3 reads CASSSPGVSGNQPQHF. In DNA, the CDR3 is TGTGCCAGCAGCTCCCCGGGGGTGAGCGGCAATCAGCCCCAGCATTTT.

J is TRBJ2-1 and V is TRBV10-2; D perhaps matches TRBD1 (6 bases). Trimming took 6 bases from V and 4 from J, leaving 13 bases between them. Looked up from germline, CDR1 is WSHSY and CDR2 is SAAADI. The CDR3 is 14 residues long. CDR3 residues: CASSLLDSYNEQFF. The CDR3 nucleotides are TGCGCCAGCAGCCTCTTGGACAGTTACAATGAGCAGTTCTTC.

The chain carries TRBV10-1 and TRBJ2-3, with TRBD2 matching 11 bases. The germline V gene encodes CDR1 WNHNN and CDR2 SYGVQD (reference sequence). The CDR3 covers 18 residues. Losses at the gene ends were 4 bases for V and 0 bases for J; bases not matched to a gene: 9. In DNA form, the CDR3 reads TGCGCCAGCAGTGGAACTAGCGGGGGAGTATCTAGCACAGATACGCAGTATTTT. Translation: CASSGTSGGVSSTDTQYF.

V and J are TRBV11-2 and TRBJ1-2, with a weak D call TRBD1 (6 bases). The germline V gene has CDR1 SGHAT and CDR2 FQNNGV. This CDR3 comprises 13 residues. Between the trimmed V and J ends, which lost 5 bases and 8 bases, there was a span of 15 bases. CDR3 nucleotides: TGTGCCAGCAGCCTAAGGGGGTCGGGAGGCTACACCTTC. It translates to CASSLRGSGGYTF.

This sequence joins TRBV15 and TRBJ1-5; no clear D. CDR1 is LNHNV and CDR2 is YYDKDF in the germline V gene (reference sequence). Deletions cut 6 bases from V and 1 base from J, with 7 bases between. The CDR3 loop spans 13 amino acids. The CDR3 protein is CATRVGSNQPQHF. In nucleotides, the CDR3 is TGTGCCACCAGGGTCGGGAGCAATCAGCCCCAGCATTTT. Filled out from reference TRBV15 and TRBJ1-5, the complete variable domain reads DAMVIQNPRYQVTQFGKPVTLSCSQTLNHNVMYWYQQKSSQAPKLLFHYYDKDFNNEADTPDNFQSRRPNTSFCFLDIRSPGLGDTAMYLCATRVGSNQPQHFGDGTRLSIL.

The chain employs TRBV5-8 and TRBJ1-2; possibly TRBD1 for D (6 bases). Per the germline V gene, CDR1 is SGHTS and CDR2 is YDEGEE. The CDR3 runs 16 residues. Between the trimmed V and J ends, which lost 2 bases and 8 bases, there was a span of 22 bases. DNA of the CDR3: TGTGCCAGCAGCTTCACCTACGACCGGGGGGCACGGGGCTACACCTTC. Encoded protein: CASSFTYDRGARGYTF.

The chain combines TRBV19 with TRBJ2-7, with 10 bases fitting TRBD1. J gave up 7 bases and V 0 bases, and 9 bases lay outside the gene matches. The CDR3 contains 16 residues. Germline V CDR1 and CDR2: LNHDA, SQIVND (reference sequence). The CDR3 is CASSIDLGQGLDEQYF. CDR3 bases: TGTGCCAGTAGTATAGATCTGGGACAGGGGCTGGATGAGCAGTACTTC.

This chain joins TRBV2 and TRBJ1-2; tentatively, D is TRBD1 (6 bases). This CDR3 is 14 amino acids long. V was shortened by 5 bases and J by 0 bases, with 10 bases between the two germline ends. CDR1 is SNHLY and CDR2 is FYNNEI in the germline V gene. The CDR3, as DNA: TGTGCCAGCAGTTTCGGGGGGCCTAACTATGGCTACACCTTC. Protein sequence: CASSFGGPNYGYTF.

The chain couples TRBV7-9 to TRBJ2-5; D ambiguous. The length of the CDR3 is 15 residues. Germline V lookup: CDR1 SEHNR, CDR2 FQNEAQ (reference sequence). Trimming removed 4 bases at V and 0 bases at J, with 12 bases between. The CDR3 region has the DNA TGTGCCAGCAGCTCAGCGTCAGTCTACCAAGAGACCCAGTACTTC. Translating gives CASSSASVYQETQYF.

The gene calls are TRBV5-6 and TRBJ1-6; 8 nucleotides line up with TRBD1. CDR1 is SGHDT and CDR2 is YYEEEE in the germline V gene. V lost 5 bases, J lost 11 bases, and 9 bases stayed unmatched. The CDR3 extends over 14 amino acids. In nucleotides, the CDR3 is TGTGCCAGCAGGAATGGACAGGGCCTACCACCCCTCCACTTT. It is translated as CASRNGQGLPPLHF.

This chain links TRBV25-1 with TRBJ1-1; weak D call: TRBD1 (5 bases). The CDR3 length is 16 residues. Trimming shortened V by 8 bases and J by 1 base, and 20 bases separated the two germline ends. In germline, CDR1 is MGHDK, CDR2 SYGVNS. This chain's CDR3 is CASWGVGFESNTEAFF. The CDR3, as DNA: TGTGCCAGCTGGGGGGTTGGGTTCGAATCGAACACTGAAGCTTTCTTT.

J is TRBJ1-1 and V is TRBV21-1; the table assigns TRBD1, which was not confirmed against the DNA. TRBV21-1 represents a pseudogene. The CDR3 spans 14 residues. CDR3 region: CASRTVPWVTEAFF. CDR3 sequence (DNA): TGTGCCAGCAGGACAGTCCCTTGGGTCACTGAAGCTTTCTTT.

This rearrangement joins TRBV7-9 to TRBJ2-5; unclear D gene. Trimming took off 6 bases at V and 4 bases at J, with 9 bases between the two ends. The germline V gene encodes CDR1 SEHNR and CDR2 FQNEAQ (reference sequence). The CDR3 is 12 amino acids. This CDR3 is CASSWPGETQYF. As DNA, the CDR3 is TGTGCCAGCAGTTGGCCTGGAGAGACCCAGTACTTC.

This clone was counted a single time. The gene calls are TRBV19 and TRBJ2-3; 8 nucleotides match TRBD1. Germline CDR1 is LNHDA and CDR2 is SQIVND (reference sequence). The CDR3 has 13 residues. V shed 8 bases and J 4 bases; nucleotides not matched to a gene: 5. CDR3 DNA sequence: TGTGCCAGTCGGCAGGGGGCCGCAGATACGCAGTATTTT. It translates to CASRQGAADTQYF.

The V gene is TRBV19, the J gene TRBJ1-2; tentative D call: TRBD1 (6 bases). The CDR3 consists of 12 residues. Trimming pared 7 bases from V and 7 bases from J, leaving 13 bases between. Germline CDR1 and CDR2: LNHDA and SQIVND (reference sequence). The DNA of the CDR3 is TGTGCCAGTACCAATGGACAGATTGGCTACACCTTC. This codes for CASTNGQIGYTF.

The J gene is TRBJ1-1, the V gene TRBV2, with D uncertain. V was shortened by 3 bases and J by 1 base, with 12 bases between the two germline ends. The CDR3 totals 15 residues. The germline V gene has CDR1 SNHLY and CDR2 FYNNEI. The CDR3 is CASSEGSDGNTEAFF. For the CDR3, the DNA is TGTGCCAGCAGTGAGGGGAGCGATGGGAACACTGAAGCTTTCTTT.

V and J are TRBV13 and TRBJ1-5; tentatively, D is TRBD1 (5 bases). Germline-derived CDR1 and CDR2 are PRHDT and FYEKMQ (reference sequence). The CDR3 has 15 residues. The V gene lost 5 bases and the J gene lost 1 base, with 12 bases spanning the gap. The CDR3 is CASSQGGFSNQPQHF. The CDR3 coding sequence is TGTGCCAGCAGCCAGGGAGGGTTCAGCAATCAGCCCCAGCATTTT. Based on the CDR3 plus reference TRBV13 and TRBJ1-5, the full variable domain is AAGVIQSPRHLIKEKRETATLKCYPIPRHDTVYWYQQGPGQDPQFLISFYEKMQSDKGSIPDRFSAQQFSDYHSELNMSSLELGDSALYFCASSQGGFSNQPQHFGDGTRLSIL.

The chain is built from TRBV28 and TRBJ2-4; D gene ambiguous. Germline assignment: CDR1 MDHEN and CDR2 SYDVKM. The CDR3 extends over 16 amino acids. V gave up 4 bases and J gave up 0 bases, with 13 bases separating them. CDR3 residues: CASSSQEALAKNIQYF. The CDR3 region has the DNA TGTGCCAGCAGTTCTCAGGAAGCTTTAGCCAAAAACATTCAGTACTTC.

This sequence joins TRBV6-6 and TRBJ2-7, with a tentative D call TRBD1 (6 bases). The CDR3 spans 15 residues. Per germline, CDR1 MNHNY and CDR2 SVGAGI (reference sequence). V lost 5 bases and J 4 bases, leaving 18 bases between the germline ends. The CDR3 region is CASSLTGAFDYEQYF. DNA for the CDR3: TGTGCCAGCAGTCTGACAGGAGCCTTTGATTACGAGCAGTACTTC.

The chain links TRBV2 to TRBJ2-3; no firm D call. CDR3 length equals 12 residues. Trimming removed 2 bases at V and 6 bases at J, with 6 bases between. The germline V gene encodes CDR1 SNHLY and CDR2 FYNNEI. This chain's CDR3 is CASSELPDTQYF. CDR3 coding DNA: TGTGCCAGCAGTGAACTCCCTGATACGCAGTATTTT.

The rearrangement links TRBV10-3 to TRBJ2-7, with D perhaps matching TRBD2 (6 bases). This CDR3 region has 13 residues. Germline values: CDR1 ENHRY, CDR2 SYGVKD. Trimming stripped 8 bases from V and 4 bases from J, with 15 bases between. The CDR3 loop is CAIGRDSGYEQYF. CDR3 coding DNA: TGTGCCATCGGACGGGACTCGGGGTACGAGCAGTACTTC.

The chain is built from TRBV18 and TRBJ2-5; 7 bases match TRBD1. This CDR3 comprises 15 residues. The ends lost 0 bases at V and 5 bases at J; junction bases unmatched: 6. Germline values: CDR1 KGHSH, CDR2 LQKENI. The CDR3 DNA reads TGTGCCAGCTCACCACCCGGGACAGCCCTGGAGACCCAGTACTTC. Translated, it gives CASSPPGTALETQYF.

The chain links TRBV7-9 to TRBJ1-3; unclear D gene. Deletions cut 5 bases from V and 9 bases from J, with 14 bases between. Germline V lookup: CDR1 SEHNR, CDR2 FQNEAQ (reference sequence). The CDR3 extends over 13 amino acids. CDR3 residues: CASSLNGVSTIYF. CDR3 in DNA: TGTGCCAGCAGCCTAAACGGGGTCTCCACCATATATTTT.

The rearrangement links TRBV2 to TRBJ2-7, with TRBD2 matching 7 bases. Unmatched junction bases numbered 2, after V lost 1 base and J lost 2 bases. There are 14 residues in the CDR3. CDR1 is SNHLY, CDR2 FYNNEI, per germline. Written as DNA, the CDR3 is TGTGCCAGCAGTGAAGAGACTAGCCCCTACGAGCAGTACTTC. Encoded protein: CASSEETSPYEQYF.

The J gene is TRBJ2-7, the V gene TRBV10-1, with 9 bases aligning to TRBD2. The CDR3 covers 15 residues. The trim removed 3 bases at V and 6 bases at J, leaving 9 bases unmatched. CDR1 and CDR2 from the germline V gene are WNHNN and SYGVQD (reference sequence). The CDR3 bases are TGCGCCAGCAGTGAAAGGGCTAGCGGGACCCCCGAGCAGTACTTC. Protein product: CASSERASGTPEQYF.

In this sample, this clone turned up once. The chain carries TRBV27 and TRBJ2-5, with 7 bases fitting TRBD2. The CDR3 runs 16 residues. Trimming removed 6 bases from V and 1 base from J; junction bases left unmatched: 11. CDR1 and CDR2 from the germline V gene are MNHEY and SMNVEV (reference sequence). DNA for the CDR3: TGTGCCAGCAGCCCGCGACTAAGCGGGATCCAAGAGACCCAGTACTTC. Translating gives CASSPRLSGIQETQYF.

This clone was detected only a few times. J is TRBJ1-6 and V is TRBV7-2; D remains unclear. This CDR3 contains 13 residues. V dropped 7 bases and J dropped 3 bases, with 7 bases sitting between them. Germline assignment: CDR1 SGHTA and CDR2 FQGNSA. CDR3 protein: CASTPIYNSPLHF. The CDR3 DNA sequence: TGTGCCAGCACCCCTATCTATAATTCACCCCTCCACTTT.

The CDR3, as DNA: TGCGCCAGCAGCTTGCGTCCAGGGGGCCACGAGCAGTACTTC. This translates into CASSLRPGGHEQYF. The chain employs TRBV5-1 and TRBJ2-7; 8 bases fit TRBD1. Germline assignment: CDR1 SGHRS and CDR2 YFSETQ. This CDR3 comprises 14 residues. The J segment lost 5 bases and the V segment lost 1 base, leaving 5 bases of the junction unmatched.

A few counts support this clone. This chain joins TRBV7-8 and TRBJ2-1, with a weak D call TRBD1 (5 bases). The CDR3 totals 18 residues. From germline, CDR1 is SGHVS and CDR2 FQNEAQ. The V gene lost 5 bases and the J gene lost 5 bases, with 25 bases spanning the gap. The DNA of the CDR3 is TGTGCCAGCAGCGAAAATCCCAGGGCGGCACACCCTGACAATGAGCAGTTCTTC. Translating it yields CASSENPRAAHPDNEQFF.